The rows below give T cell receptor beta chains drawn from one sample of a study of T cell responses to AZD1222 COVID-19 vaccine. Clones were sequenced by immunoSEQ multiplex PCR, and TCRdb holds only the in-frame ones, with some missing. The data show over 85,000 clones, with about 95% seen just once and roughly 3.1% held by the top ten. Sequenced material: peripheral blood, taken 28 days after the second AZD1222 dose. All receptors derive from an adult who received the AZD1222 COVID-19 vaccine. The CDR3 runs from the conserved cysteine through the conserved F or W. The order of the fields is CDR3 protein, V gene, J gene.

CDR3 protein: CASSSGVWSPLHF
V gene: TRBV19
J gene: TRBJ1-6

CDR3 protein: CASRETAEETQYF
V gene: TRBV5-1
J gene: TRBJ2-5

CDR3 protein: CASSRTRGGYYNEQFF
V gene: TRBV6-6
J gene: TRBJ2-1

CDR3 protein: CASAGDEGEQFF
V gene: TRBV6-5
J gene: TRBJ2-1

CDR3 protein: CASTTNSGNTIYF
V gene: TRBV5-1
J gene: TRBJ1-3

CDR3 protein: CASSPRLARSTDTQYF
V gene: TRBV3-1/TRBV3-2
J gene: TRBJ2-3

CDR3 protein: CASSPSSLGSYEQYF
V gene: TRBV11-2
J gene: TRBJ2-7

CDR3 protein: CASSEVGTGGGYTF
V gene: TRBV6-1
J gene: TRBJ1-2

CDR3 protein: CASSARVAGGAYF
V gene: TRBV7-2
J gene: TRBJ2-3

CDR3 protein: CASRKTGAGNQPQHF
V gene: TRBV6-4
J gene: TRBJ1-5

CDR3 protein: CAWTQSTPRDYNEQFF
V gene: TRBV30
J gene: TRBJ2-1

CDR3 protein: CASRTADYGYTF
V gene: TRBV12-3/TRBV12-4
J gene: TRBJ1-2

CDR3 protein: CASINDRGSRTEAFF
V gene: TRBV5-4
J gene: TRBJ1-1

CDR3 protein: CASSKEGQGNTEAFF
V gene: TRBV21-1
J gene: TRBJ1-1

CDR3 protein: CASSSIAGFIDTQYF
V gene: TRBV6-5
J gene: TRBJ2-3

CDR3 protein: CASSSRGVYSPLHF
V gene: TRBV5-1
J gene: TRBJ1-6

CDR3 protein: CASSSLPDRVGYGYTF
V gene: TRBV7-2
J gene: TRBJ1-2

CDR3 protein: CASSLAGADRGPNQPQHF
V gene: TRBV7-9
J gene: TRBJ1-5